The entry below gives a single T cell receptor beta chain sequence along with its context. V lost 5 bases and J lost 1, with 15 bases in between. Germline V lookup: CDR1 KGHSH, CDR2 LQKENI. The CDR3 is 15 amino acids. This sample's treatment: about 20 received Ad26.COV2.S at low or high dose, single or two shots; 5 received placebo; per-sample allocation not given. Sampling was performed 63 days after the first vaccine or placebo injection. An Ad26 vector carrying the Wuhan-strain SARS-CoV-2 spike served as the vaccine. This entry is derived from a study of Ad26.COV2.S vaccination and SARS-CoV-2 variants. Clones were read by immunoSEQ multiplex PCR, and TCRdb kept only the in-frame ones, dropping some. The sample has roughly 350,000 clones, around 86% seen once; the top ten hold roughly 3.6%.

The input for sequencing was peripheral blood, taken in a trial of Ad26.COV2.S vaccine versus placebo. This receptor was obtained from a person between 18 and 65 years old who received the Ad26.COV2.S COVID-19 vaccine or a placebo. The chain uses TRBV18 and TRBJ2-7; a possible D gene is TRBD1 (7 bases). The CDR3 spells CASSFGGGGSYEQYF. Written as DNA, the CDR3 is TGTGCCAGCTCATTCGGAGGGGGCGGGTCCTACGAGCAGTACTTC.